These T cell receptor beta chains were read from a single sample in a study of type 1 regulatory T cells. TCRdb processed the reads anew with MiXCR; each CDR3 protein has one entry. This repertoire shows 88,000 or so distinct CDR3 sequences, 30% to 35% found once; its top ten account for less than 2.5%. Sequencing input: CD4+ T cells, either the whole sample or a sorted fraction (not recorded which). These receptors were taken from a human donor in good health. The CDR3 runs from the conserved cysteine through the conserved F or W. The order of the fields is CDR3 DNA, CDR3 protein, J gene, clone size, D gene, V gene. A D gene is named only where the DNA matches it firmly. Some rows mark clone size as missing; the rest say once, few, many or name a class of expanded clone.

TGTGCCAGCAGGTCCAACCTGGGAACAGGGAGGACAGATACGCAGTATTTT | CASRSNLGTGRTDTQYF | TRBJ2-3 | NA | NA | TRBV28
TGCAGTGCTAGGTCGCCAGGACAGGGTCCGCAGTATTTT | CSARSPGQGPQYF | TRBJ2-3 | many | TRBD1 | TRBV20-1
TGTGCCAGCGGACTAGCGGGAGTGCCCTCCTACGAGCAGTACTTC | CASGLAGVPSYEQYF | TRBJ2-7 | NA | TRBD2 | TRBV6-1
TGTGCCAGCAGCCACCCCACCGGGACCAGCGGTGGCTACACCTTC | CASSHPTGTSGGYTF | TRBJ1-2 | NA | NA | TRBV7-2
TGTGCCAGCTCACCCACCGGACGGGCAGATACGCAGTATTTT | CASSPTGRADTQYF | TRBJ2-3 | many | NA | TRBV18
TGTGCCAGCAGTGAATCAAGGTTCAGCAGGAGCAATGAAAAACTGTTTTTT | CASSESRFSRSNEKLFF | TRBJ1-4 | few | NA | TRBV25-1
TGTGCCAGCTCACCGAATCCCCAAGAGACCCAGTACTTC | CASSPNPQETQYF | TRBJ2-5 | NA | NA | TRBV18
TGCAGTGCGCCAACTAGCGGCAATGAGCAGTTCTTC | CSAPTSGNEQFF | TRBJ2-1 | NA | TRBD2 | TRBV20-1
TGTGCCACCTTCGGCGGGAGCAGAGAGACCCAGTACTTC | CATFGGSRETQYF | TRBJ2-5 | few | TRBD2 | TRBV15
TGTGCCAGCAGGGAAAGCGGAACTAGCACAGATACGCAGTATTTT | CASRESGTSTDTQYF | TRBJ2-3 | NA | NA | TRBV6-2/TRBV6-3
TGTGCCAGCAGCTTAGATCTTAGGGAAGATCAAGAGACCCAGTACTTC | CASSLDLREDQETQYF | TRBJ2-5 | NA | NA | TRBV11-2
TGCAGTGCTCACCCGGACAGGGAACCCTTCGAGCAGTACTTC | CSAHPDREPFEQYF | TRBJ2-7 | few | TRBD1 | TRBV20-1
TGTGCCAGCAGAAACAGGGGTGCCTACAATGAGCAGTTCTTC | CASRNRGAYNEQFF | TRBJ2-1 | NA | TRBD1 | TRBV3-1
TGTGCCAGCAACCCGGGGGGTGGGACTGAAGCTTTCTTT | CASNPGGGTEAFF | TRBJ1-1 | few | NA | TRBV7-2
TGTGCCTGGAGTGCAGGTTATTGGGATAGCACAGATACGCAGTATTTT | CAWSAGYWDSTDTQYF | TRBJ2-3 | NA | NA | TRBV30
TGTGCCAGCAATAAGGGGGCTCCGAATGAGCAGTTCTTC | CASNKGAPNEQFF | TRBJ2-1 | many | TRBD1 | TRBV14
TGCGCCAGCAGCCAAATAAGGGAGCTCGCGAACACCGGGGAGCTGTTTTTT | CASSQIRELANTGELFF | TRBJ2-2 | many | NA | TRBV4-1
TGTGCCAGTAGTACAACAGGGTACGGCAATCAGCCCCAGCATTTT | CASSTTGYGNQPQHF | TRBJ1-5 | NA | NA | TRBV19
TGCAGTGCTAGCCCACGGGGAGGAATTTTCTTT | CSASPRGGIFF | TRBJ1-1 | NA | NA | TRBV20-1
TGTGCCACCAGCAGGTTCGGAGGAGGGAGAATGAGCACAGATACGCAGTATTTT | CATSRFGGGRMSTDTQYF | TRBJ2-3 | NA | NA | TRBV15
TGTGCCAGCAGCTTAGGCGGTCGTGGTACTGAAGCTTTCTTT | CASSLGGRGTEAFF | TRBJ1-1 | few | NA | TRBV11-2
TGTGCCAGCAGCTCCCCCCAAGCGACAGTTAACTACGAGCAGTACTTC | CASSSPQATVNYEQYF | TRBJ2-7 | NA | NA | TRBV7-2
TGCAGTGCTATCCCCCTGGAGGGGGTGAGGGGCTACACCTTC | CSAIPLEGVRGYTF | TRBJ1-2 | few | NA | TRBV20-1
TGTGCCAGCAGCCTCCGACAGGCTCTTGACTATGGCTACACCTTC | CASSLRQALDYGYTF | TRBJ1-2 | few | NA | TRBV12-3/TRBV12-4
TGTGCCGGCAGCCCCCCAGGAGCAGGGGATTCACCCCTCCACTTT | CAGSPPGAGDSPLHF | TRBJ1-6 | NA | NA | TRBV6-5
TGTGCCAGCAGCCCAGACACAGATACGCAGTATTTT | CASSPDTDTQYF | TRBJ2-3 | NA | NA | TRBV7-2
TGTGCCAGCAGCTTAGTGGGGACAGGGGTAACAGATACGCAGTATTTT | CASSLVGTGVTDTQYF | TRBJ2-3 | few | TRBD1 | TRBV7-2
TGTGCCAGCAGCCTCGGGACTAGCGGGCCGTTCTTC | CASSLGTSGPFF | TRBJ2-1 | many | TRBD2 | TRBV7-2
TGTGCCAGCAGCCTCGGACTAGCGGGGGGAGGAGGGATCTACGAGCAGTACTTC | CASSLGLAGGGGIYEQYF | TRBJ2-7 | once | TRBD2 | TRBV6-2/TRBV6-3
TGTGCCAGCAAGGCGGGGATTCTCCAAGAGACCCAGTACTTC | CASKAGILQETQYF | TRBJ2-5 | NA | NA | TRBV12-3/TRBV12-4
TGTGCCAGCAGATCCCCCAGGGGAAGCTCCTACGAGCAGTACTTC | CASRSPRGSSYEQYF | TRBJ2-7 | NA | NA | TRBV28
TGCAGTGTCAGAAGCAGGGGCGCGAACACCGGGGAGCTGTTTTTT | CSVRSRGANTGELFF | TRBJ2-2 | few | NA | TRBV20-1
TGTGCCTGGAGTGCCCGGAGTGAGCAGTTCTTC | CAWSARSEQFF | TRBJ2-1 | few | NA | TRBV30
TGTGCCACCAGCAGAGATGGGACTAGCTACAATGAGCAGTTCTTC | CATSRDGTSYNEQFF | TRBJ2-1 | few | TRBD2 | TRBV15
TGCAGTGCTAGCTTGGGATATGAAAAACTGTTTTTT | CSASLGYEKLFF | TRBJ1-4 | NA | NA | TRBV20-1
TGCGCCAGCAGCGGCGCCGGGACTAGCGGGAGAATTCGGGACTACGAGCAGTACTTC | CASSGAGTSGRIRDYEQYF | TRBJ2-7 | NA | TRBD2 | TRBV5-1
TGTGCCAGCAGCCCTTCAGGTTCACGTAACAATGAGCAGTTCTTC | CASSPSGSRNNEQFF | TRBJ2-1 | NA | NA | TRBV7-9
TGCAGCGCCCTCCCGGGACAGGGAAATCGGCAGTACTTC | CSALPGQGNRQYF | TRBJ2-7 | NA | TRBD1 | TRBV29-1
TGTGCCAGCAGCCTACAGGGTGCTTATGGCTACACCTTC | CASSLQGAYGYTF | TRBJ1-2 | few | NA | TRBV3-1
TGTGCCAGCAGCCTCGAATTGACTAGCGGGATGAACACAGATACGCAGTATTTT | CASSLELTSGMNTDTQYF | TRBJ2-3 | few | TRBD2 | TRBV9
TGCAGTGCTAGAGGGGACCTCACGAACACCGGGGAGCTGTTTTTT | CSARGDLTNTGELFF | TRBJ2-2 | NA | NA | TRBV20-1
TGCAGTGTCCCCATGACAACCTATGGCTACACCTTC | CSVPMTTYGYTF | TRBJ1-2 | once | NA | TRBV20-1
TGTGCCAGCAGCACACAGAACACCGGGGAGCTGTTTTTT | CASSTQNTGELFF | TRBJ2-2 | NA | NA | TRBV5-5
TGTGCCAGCAGCATCGGGACAGCCTCTTATGGCTACACCTTC | CASSIGTASYGYTF | TRBJ1-2 | NA | TRBD1 | TRBV7-2
TGTGCCAGTACTGACGTCGGGACAGGGACCAATGAGCAGTTCTTC | CASTDVGTGTNEQFF | TRBJ2-1 | medium-sized | TRBD1 | TRBV19
TGCGCCAGCAGTGACCGACACTCGCCTGAGCAGGGCTACACCTTC | CASSDRHSPEQGYTF | TRBJ1-2 | few | NA | TRBV10-2
TGTGCCACCAAGGCCTCTTTCGGAGAGACCCAGTACTTC | CATKASFGETQYF | TRBJ2-5 | NA | NA | TRBV19
TGTGCCAGCAGCTCAGGACTAGCGGGAGATCGGTACGAGCAGTACTTC | CASSSGLAGDRYEQYF | TRBJ2-7 | NA | TRBD2 | TRBV5-4
TGTGCCAGCTTCTCCTGGGGCGAGACACACTACACCGGGGAGCTGTTTTTT | CASFSWGETHYTGELFF | TRBJ2-2 | few | NA | TRBV11-2
TGTGCCAGCAGCTTAGTGGGGTCGGGTCAGCCGAACACTGAAGCTTTCTTT | CASSLVGSGQPNTEAFF | TRBJ1-1 | NA | NA | TRBV7-2
TGTGCCAGCAGCTCGCCCAACTCACCTTCCGATACAGATACGCAGTATTTT | CASSSPNSPSDTDTQYF | TRBJ2-3 | NA | NA | TRBV7-8
TGTGCCAGCAGCTTAAGTCTGAGACTAGGGGAGACCGGGGAGCTGTTTTTT | CASSLSLRLGETGELFF | TRBJ2-2 | few | NA | TRBV7-7
TGTGCCAGCAGCTCTCGGCCGGAAAGCGGCACAGATACGCAGTATTTT | CASSSRPESGTDTQYF | TRBJ2-3 | NA | NA | TRBV5-5